The T cell receptor beta chain under discussion was sequenced for a study of PD-1 blockade in classical Hodgkin lymphoma. Study-wide points: Repertoires differed for reasons still undefined, possibly disease activity or prior therapy.

In regard to this clone: Its antigen is unidentified.

TCRdb's table, derived via immunoSEQ multiplex PCR, lists solely in-frame clones and lacks some. The profile covers about 99,000 clones, with 81% appearing a single time and 16% taken by the ten largest. There was relapse after autologous stem cell transplantation in every patient, and there was variation in brentuximab vedotin exposure. Trimming removed 8 bases from V and 5 bases from J; junction bases left unmatched: 1. CDR3 length: 11 amino acids. CDR1 is MNHEY and CDR2 is SVGAGI in the germline V gene. This receptor was obtained from a human donor with classical Hodgkin lymphoma. The starting material was peripheral blood mononuclear cells (PBMCs), obtained before the second cycle of nivolumab. The chain uses TRBV6-5 and TRBJ2-7, with TRBD1 matching 9 bases. The CDR3 reads CASGQGNEQYF. CDR3 DNA: TGTGCCAGCGGACAGGGGAACGAGCAGTACTTC.